The clone carrying this T cell receptor beta chain was picked up one time. The CDR3 length is 18 residues. CDR1 and CDR2 from the germline V gene are SGHRS and YFSETQ. V lost 0 bases, J lost 3 bases, and 11 bases stayed unmatched. The sample belongs to a study of shared clonotypes between healthy human individuals. Study details: Plates per donor: three CD4 naive, three CD4 memory, two CD8 naive, one CD8 memory.

Repertoires were generated with immunoSEQ multiplex PCR, while TCRdb's copy carries only in-frame clones and drops some. The table has a few million clones, roughly 93% seen once; the top ten hold 0.39%. Sample: naive CD4+ T cells from PBMCs. Subset here: CD45RA+ positively selected. The receptor was derived from a man aged 18 to 35 in good health. Some clones in this sample may be carry-over from other donors' samples. The rearrangement joins TRBV5-1 to TRBJ2-1, with 8 bases fitting TRBD2. The CDR3 DNA is TGCGCCAGCAGCTTGGGTCTAGCGGGCGATCCAGTCTACAATGAGCAGTTCTTC. It specifies CASSLGLAGDPVYNEQFF.